This T cell receptor beta chain was recovered during a study of shared clonotypes between healthy human individuals. General study points: Non-shared clonotypes had lower generation probabilities than clonotypes shared by all four sorted-subset donors.

Remarks on this clone: Its antigen is as yet unknown. Sequence at one end of the junction differs from germline and may be a read error. Other DNA variants within this sample encode the same CDR3.

Data came from immunoSEQ multiplex PCR; TCRdb stores just in-frame clones and leaves some out. The sample holds over 1.5 million clones, under 99% seen once. CDR1 is SEHNR and CDR2 is FQNEAQ in the germline V gene (reference sequence). The CDR3 is made up of 12 amino acids. The sequenced sample consisted of naive CD4+ T cells sorted from blood. As for subset: CD45RA+ positively selected. The rearrangement uses TRBV7-9 and TRBJ2-7; perhaps TRBD1 as D (5 bases). The TCR originated in a man aged 30-40 years in good health. The CDR3, as DNA: TGTGCCAGCTCCCAAGGGGCGTACGAGCAGTACTTT. Translation: CASSQGAYEQYF.